This T cell receptor (beta chain) was recorded in a study of T cells in Graves' hyperthyroidism and ophthalmopathy. About the research overall: Peripheral blood was collected at initial diagnosis, before any treatment.

Study outcomes and limitations: Most clonotypes expanded in thyroid above 0.001 were likewise present in blood. Ophthalmopathy onset followed model prediction by a median about 6.9 months.

There were TCR beta CDR3 regions amplified from RNA transcripts. First-round RT-PCR with HTBI primers amplified the TCR CDR3 region. TCRdb reprocessed the multiplex PCR reads via MiXCR and lists one record per CDR3 protein. The data show about 500,000 distinct CDR3 sequences, under 20% seen once. This clonotype has only a few counts. What it binds is unknown. The CDR3 is 13 amino acids. Germline CDR1 reads SGHRS; CDR2 reads YFSETQ. Trimming removed 3 bases from V and 4 bases from J; junction bases left unmatched: 0. The PBMCs studied were ones that came from around 10 ml fresh peripheral blood. This receptor was obtained from a woman younger than 30 with Graves' ophthalmopathy. Sequenced material: blood. This sequence joins TRBV5-1 and TRBJ2-2; 7 bases are a match to TRBD1. Written as DNA, the CDR3 is TGCGCCAGCAGCTGGGACAGCACCGGGGAGCTGTTTTTT. Translation: CASSWDSTGELFF.